The clone carrying this T cell receptor (beta chain) was detected only a few times. Its antigen is not known. From germline, CDR1 is SGHTA and CDR2 FQGTGA. Trimming cost V 4 bases and J 6 bases; bases outside gene matches: 6. The CDR3 has 14 amino acids. The data are from a study of beta chain features in type 1 diabetes. Expressed TCRB transcripts were sequenced after all isolated RNA was converted to cDNA. Measured with immunoSEQ multiplex PCR; TCRdb has only the in-frame clones, and not every one. Of about 250,000 clones in the sample, 9.5% to 13% were seen once. Regarding the study as a whole: Significant though moderate, a shortening of TCRB CDR3s appeared in all four CD4+ subsets of Type 1 diabetes patients.

Material for sequencing was naive CD4+ T cells from blood. The rearrangement joins TRBV7-3 to TRBJ2-3; 8 nucleotides line up with TRBD1. The source is a man aged 25-40 years with type 1 diabetes. This CDR3 reads CASSSRTGSDTQYF. The CDR3 bases are TGTGCCAGCAGCTCTCGGACAGGGTCGGATACGCAGTATTTT.